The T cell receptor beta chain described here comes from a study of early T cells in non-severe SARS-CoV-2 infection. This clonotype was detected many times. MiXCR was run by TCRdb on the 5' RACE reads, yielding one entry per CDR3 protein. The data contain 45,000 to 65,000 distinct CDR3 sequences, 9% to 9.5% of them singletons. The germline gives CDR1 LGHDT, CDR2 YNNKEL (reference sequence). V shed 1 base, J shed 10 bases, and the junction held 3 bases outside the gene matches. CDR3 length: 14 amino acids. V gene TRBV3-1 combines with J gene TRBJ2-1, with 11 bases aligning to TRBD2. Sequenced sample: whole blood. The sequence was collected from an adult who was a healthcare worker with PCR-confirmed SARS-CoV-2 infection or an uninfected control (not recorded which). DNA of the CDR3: TGTGCCAGCAGCCAAGTTGCTAGCGGGGGGGAGCAGTTCTTC. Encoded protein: CASSQVASGGEQFF.